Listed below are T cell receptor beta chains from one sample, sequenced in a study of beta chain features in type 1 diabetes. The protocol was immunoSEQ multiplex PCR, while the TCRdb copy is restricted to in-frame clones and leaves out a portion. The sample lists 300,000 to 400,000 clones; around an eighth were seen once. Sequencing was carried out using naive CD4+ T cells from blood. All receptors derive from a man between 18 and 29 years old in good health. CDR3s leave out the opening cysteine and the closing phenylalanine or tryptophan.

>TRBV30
AWSPARVYEQY
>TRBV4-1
ASSQEAVPTGELF
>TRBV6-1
AIGRYSNQPQH
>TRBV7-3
ASSLDSGDTQY
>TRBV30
AWSVKGADEQF
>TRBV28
ASTVRGVGYGYT
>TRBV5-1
ASSFGRSALGEQY
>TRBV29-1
REGQGAEKLF
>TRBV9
ASSVGELVLRNEQF
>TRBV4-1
ASGQDYEQY
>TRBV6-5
ASRRTQGVGYT
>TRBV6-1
ASGAVSLHGELF
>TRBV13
ASSLYLAGVLLGDTQY
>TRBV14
ASSQENRFFDGYT
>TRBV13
ASTSPGTGEAGELF
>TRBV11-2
ASSLGTSGTDTQY
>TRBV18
ASSPADSYNEQF
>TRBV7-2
ASSFGLAGVYEQY
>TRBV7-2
ASSLEGTGPYEQY
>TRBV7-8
ASSRGQGALYGYT
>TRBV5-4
ASSPGGGRNEQF
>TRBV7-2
ASSFRTGPAVIQY